In its sample, the clone carrying this T cell receptor (beta chain) was seen once. Its specificity is unknown. The sample is drawn from a study of OX40 agonist ivuxolimab in advanced cancers. As for the study in general: Patients took ivuxolimab, an agonistic anti-OX40 (CD134) antibody. Prior therapy, whether anti-PD-1, anti-PD-L1 or anti-CTLA-4, was allowed, and 40% had some. The study's findings and limits: Dosing at 0.1 to 3.0 mg/kg was accompanied by clonal expansion of CD4+ and CD8+ blood T cells by week 6. The expanded peripheral T cells' antigen specificity was not determined.

Profiling relied on immunoSEQ multiplex PCR, and the TCRdb table lists in-frame clones only, not all of them. The sample gives more than 100,000 clones, roughly 91% of which show up once; approximately 0.93% is in the top ten. This clonotype originated in an adult with an advanced solid tumor such as melanoma, head and neck, liver or kidney cancer. The source was CD4+ or CD8+ T cells sorted from blood, collected in a trial of the OX40 agonist ivuxolimab.

For the CDR3, the DNA is TGCGCCAGCAGCTTGGAATCCGGGACGGCTTTCTTT. Translating gives CASSLESGTAFF. This chain joins TRBV5-1 and TRBJ1-1, with TRBD1 as a possible D gene (5 bases). V lost 0 bases and J lost 11, with 11 bases in between. This CDR3 has 12 residues. CDR1 is SGHRS, CDR2 YFSETQ, per germline.